The text below deals with one T cell receptor (beta chain). The CDR3 loop spans 13 amino acids. The V gene end was trimmed by 6 bases and the J gene end by 2 bases; junction bases not matched to a gene: 2. Germline CDR1 reads LNHNV; CDR2 reads YYDKDF (reference sequence). This record comes from a study of technical replicates of blood from several donors. Only in-frame clones appear in the TCRdb table, and some are missing; sequencing was by immunoSEQ multiplex PCR. The sample carries under 80,000 clones, 85% to 90% recorded once. This chain joins TRBV15 and TRBJ2-7, with TRBD2 matching over 9 bases. This receptor was obtained from a human donor in good health. Some clones in this sample may be carry-over from other donors' samples. Specimen: PBMCs. The CDR3 here is CATRKRGAYEQYF. The CDR3 nucleotides read TGTGCCACCAGAAAGCGGGGGGCCTACGAGCAGTACTTC.